Described below is a single T cell receptor beta chain sequence and its context. No antigen is known for it. The sample is drawn from a study of CD8 T cells in Susac syndrome. Study findings and constraints: As acknowledged by the study, its TCR sequencing and HLA analysis included a relatively small number of individuals.

The RNA input was roughly 0.45 to 1 ug, and it was reverse transcribed with random hexamers. One entry per CDR3 protein results from TCRdb running MiXCR on the immunoSEQ multiplex PCR reads. Of about 430,000 distinct CDR3 sequences detected, 75% to 90% appear once; the ten largest clones hold 0.09% to 0.15%. The authors carried out high-throughput sequencing of TCR beta. They applied it to CD8+ and CD4+ T cells obtained from blood. Per the germline V gene, CDR1 is GTSNPN and CDR2 is SVGIG (reference sequence). CDR3 length: 12 amino acids. Trimming shortened V by 5 bases and J by 2 bases, and 10 bases separated the two germline ends.

The clonotype was recovered from a human donor with multiple sclerosis. The rearrangement uses TRBV30 and TRBJ2-7; a weak D match, TRBD1 (6 bases). The specimen was CD8+ T cells from PBMCs. As DNA, the CDR3 is TGTGCCTGGGGACAGACCGCCTACGAGCAGTACTTC. Protein sequence: CAWGQTAYEQYF.